This section outlines one TCR beta chain sequence together with its context. Libraries were prepared by immunoSEQ multiplex PCR; TCRdb keeps only in-frame clonotypes and omits some of them. The sample records around 100,000 clones, approximately 81% being singletons. J gave up 17 bases and V 1 base, and 16 bases lay outside the gene matches. CDR3 length equals 16 residues. Germline CDR1 is LGHNA and CDR2 is YSLEER. The data stem from a study of blood T cell repertoires in COVID-19. Study-wide context: COVID-19 samples, acute and convalescent, were from the United States, Italy and Spain. From T cells, B-cell-depleted T cells, or PBMCs came the material, which was cDNA or gDNA.

Sequencing was done on a sample of peripheral blood. The V and J genes are TRBV4-3 and TRBJ1-4; TRBD1 aligns across 10 bases. The sequence was obtained from a human donor in a cohort sampled during active COVID-19. The CDR3 sequence: CASSQALGTGVRKDFF. For the CDR3, the DNA is TGCGCCAGCAGCCAAGCTCTCGGGACAGGGGTTCGAAAAGACTTTTTT.